The 31 T cell receptor beta chains listed next were all sequenced from one sample in a study of CD8+CD57+ T cells in acquired aplastic anemia. Whoever was chosen for sequencing had shown CD8+CD57+ cell expansion by flow cytometry. Genomic DNA served as template for TCR beta VDJ and CDR3 profiling. MiXCR, applied by TCRdb to the reads, yields one record per CDR3 protein. This table holds a few hundred thousand distinct CDR3 sequences, approximately 80% found once. Input material: sorted CD4+, CD8+, or CD8+CD57+ T cells (not recorded which) from PBMCs. The receptors were sampled from a human donor with aplastic anemia.

As for this clonotype: A read error may account for a junction end that differs from germline. V usage is TRBV11-3 and J usage is TRBJ2-2; a possible D gene is TRBD2 (7 bases). Germline values: CDR1 SGHNT, CDR2 YENEEA. This CDR3 contains 19 residues. The CDR3 DNA is TGTGCCAGCAGCCTAGATCTGGCCGGGGGGCTTGCGAACACCGGGGAGCTGTTTTTT. This sequence encodes CASSLDLAGGLANTGELFF.

This chain joins TRBV7-6 and TRBJ2-1; tentative D call: TRBD1 (7 bases). V gave up 6 bases and J gave up 10 bases, with 25 bases separating them. Germline values: CDR1 SGHVS, CDR2 FNYEAQ. This CDR3 region has 16 residues. The CDR3 coding sequence is TGTGCCAGCAGATTTGGGACAGCCGGAGGGAGCGGGGAGCAGTTCTTC. This translates into CASRFGTAGGSGEQFF.

The chain links TRBV20-1 to TRBJ1-2; D is perhaps TRBD1 (6 bases). Germline CDR1 DFQATT, CDR2 SNEGSKA (reference sequence). The CDR3 spans 15 residues. The V end was cut by 0 bases, the J end by 2 bases, with 13 bases between. CDR3 DNA: TGCAGTGCTAGAGATACGACAGGCGCCAACTATGGCTACACCTTC. Amino acid sequence: CSARDTTGANYGYTF.

The rearrangement uses TRBV9 and TRBJ2-1, with D tentatively TRBD2 (6 bases). V lost 2 bases and J lost 15, with 21 bases in between. CDR1 SGDLS and CDR2 YYNGEE come from the germline V gene. This CDR3 is built from 14 residues. CDR3 sequence reads: CASSVVGGNHETFF. CDR3 nucleotides: TGTGCCAGCAGCGTGGTCGGCGGGAACCATGAGACGTTCTTC.

This chain connects TRBV5-6 to TRBJ2-3, with 7 bases that match TRBD1. Germline trimming cut 4 bases from V and 4 bases from J; bases unmatched to any gene: 3. Germline CDR1 SGHDT, CDR2 YYEEEE. The CDR3 contains 13 residues. The CDR3 sequence is CASSHGTADTQYF. CDR3 in DNA: TGTGCCAGCAGCCACGGGACAGCAGATACGCAGTATTTT. Looking up the rest from reference TRBV5-6 and TRBJ2-3 gives the full variable domain: DAGVTQSPTHLIKTRGQQVTLRCSPKSGHDTVSWYQQALGQGPQFIFQYYEEEERQRGNFPDRFSGHQFPNYSSELNVNALLLGDSALYLCASSHGTADTQYFGPGTRLTVL.

This clonotype came up many times. The chain employs TRBV6-1 and TRBJ1-4, with a tentative D call TRBD1 (5 bases). Trimming took 3 bases from V and 0 from J, leaving 8 bases between them. The CDR3 loop spans 15 amino acids. Germline V gene data show CDR1 as MNHNS and CDR2 as SASEGT. In DNA, the CDR3 is TGTGCCAGCAGTGAGTCGACAGCAACTAATGAAAAACTGTTTTTT. Residues: CASSESTATNEKLFF.

There are many counts of this clonotype. The chain has TRBV12-3 or TRBV12-4 and TRBJ1-2; D gene uncertain. CDR3 size: 12 residues. Trimming pared 3 bases from V and 6 bases from J, leaving 8 bases between. CDR3 region: CASSFGPDGYTF. The CDR3 nucleotides are TGTGCCAGCAGTTTTGGACCCGATGGCTACACCTTC.

As for this clonotype: Because it lacks the conserved phenylalanine or tryptophan at the end, this CDR3 is likely a read error. It is unclear where the CDR3 begins or ends on the DNA, so no DNA is shown, and the CDR3 is as TCRdb lists it. V is TRBV7-3 and J is TRBJ2-2; the table's D call of TRBD1 was not tested on the DNA. CDR1 and CDR2 from the germline V gene are SGHTA and FQGTGA. The CDR3 has 13 amino acids, counting both end residues. CDR3 amino acids: CASSIAGGGENEQ.

The V and J genes are TRBV9 and TRBJ1-1; 7 nucleotides align to TRBD1. V dropped 0 bases and J dropped 11; count of bases not matched to a gene: 13. The CDR3 contains 15 residues. Germline lookup yields CDR1 SGDLS and CDR2 YYNGEE. The CDR3 coding sequence is TGTGCCAGCAGCGTAGAGGGACAGAGCACAGATACGGCTTTCTTT. This gives the protein CASSVEGQSTDTAFF.

V usage is TRBV7-6 and J usage is TRBJ2-5; D might be TRBD1 or TRBD2, each matching 5 bases. The end of the DNA fits TRBJ2-7 better, so the J call may be wrong. CDR3 length: 14 amino acids. From germline, CDR1 is SGHVS and CDR2 FNYEAQ. CDR3 region: CASSRGRENYEQYF. CDR3 nucleotides: TGTGCCAGCAGCCGAGGCAGGGAGAACTACGAGCAGTACTTC.

The chain uses TRBV11-2 and TRBJ2-7, with 10 bases fitting TRBD1. Per germline, CDR1 SGHAT and CDR2 FQNNGV. V trimming: 3 bases; J trimming: 5 bases; junction bases outside the gene matches: 7. The CDR3 has 15 residues. CDR3 amino acids: CASSFGTGAWNEQYF. Here the CDR3 DNA reads TGTGCCAGCAGCTTCGGGACAGGGGCCTGGAACGAGCAGTACTTC.

As for this clonotype: Since the CDR3 does not end with the conserved phenylalanine or tryptophan, this likely comes from a read error. The DNA is omitted, as the CDR3 cannot be located on it reliably, and the CDR3 follows TCRdb's listing. The chain joins TRBV24-1 to TRBJ1-2; TRBD1 reflects the table's D call only, with no check against the DNA. From its first to its last residue, the CDR3 has 15 amino acids. Germline CDR1 is KGHDR and CDR2 is SFDVKD. The CDR3 loop is CATSDKKTGARELTI.

To note about this clonotype: Sequence at one end of the junction differs from germline and may be a read error. This chain connects TRBV7-9 to TRBJ2-5, with unresolved D. Germline loops: CDR1 SEHNR, CDR2 FQNEAQ (reference sequence). The CDR3 runs to 14 residues. The CDR3 region is CASSLVPGQLILGF. The CDR3 DNA reads as TGTGCCAGCAGCTTAGTACCCGGGCAACTGATTCTTGGCTTC. The variable domain in full, completed from reference TRBV7-9 and TRBJ2-5, reads DTGVSQNPRHKITKRGQNVTFRCDPISEHNRLYWYRQTLGQGPEFLTYFQNEAQLEKSRLLSDRFSAERPKGSFSTLEIQRTEQGDSAMYLCASSLVPGQLILGFGPGTRLLVL.

This clonotype was observed a few times. This chain links TRBV25-1 with TRBJ1-6; D remains unclear. The CDR3 extends over 14 amino acids. Trimming took off 1 base at V and 10 bases at J, with 11 bases between the two ends. Germline CDR1 and CDR2: MGHDK and SYGVNS. The chain's CDR3 is CASSEFGLSSPLHF. For the CDR3, the DNA is TGTGCCAGCAGTGAATTTGGATTATCCTCACCCCTCCACTTT.

In the case of this clonotype: The junction and the germline gene differ at one end; a read error may be behind it. CDR3 amino acids: CASSDRQSPINDF. As DNA, the CDR3 is TGTGCCAGCAGCGATCGACAGAGCCCGATCAATGATTTT. The chain recombines TRBV9 with TRBJ2-3, with a possible D match to TRBD1 (5 bases). This CDR3 has 13 residues. CDR1 is SGDLS, CDR2 YYNGEE, per germline.

J is TRBJ1-1 and V is TRBV5-1; 8 bases map to TRBD1. Germline V gene data show CDR1 as SGHRS and CDR2 as YFSETQ. Germline trimming cut 0 bases from V and 0 bases from J; bases unmatched to any gene: 7. The CDR3 has 17 amino acids. CDR3 sequence: CASSLVGQVNMNTEAFF. The CDR3 region has the DNA TGCGCCAGCAGCTTGGTGGGACAGGTGAACATGAACACTGAAGCTTTCTTT.

The genes are TRBV11-1 and TRBJ2-2; tentatively, D is TRBD2 (5 bases). CDR3 length: 14 residues. Germline CDR1 is SGHAT and CDR2 is FQDESV (reference sequence). The V end lost 2 bases, the J end lost 6 bases, and 10 bases lay between the germline ends. Here the CDR3 DNA reads TGTGCCAGCAGCTTACGTCCGGGATCCGGGGAGCTGTTTTTT. Encoded protein: CASSLRPGSGELFF.

A word on this clonotype: No DNA is shown, since the ends of the CDR3 on it are uncertain; the CDR3 is the one TCRdb lists. The chain is built from TRBV7-9 and TRBJ2-3; no check of the table's D call, TRBD1, against the DNA was made. Inclusive of both ends, the CDR3 amounts to 14 amino acids. Germline CDR1 and CDR2: SEHNR and FQNEAQ (reference sequence). The CDR3 here is CASSLGTGTSSTSF.

The V and J genes are TRBV7-9 and TRBJ1-6; the D is unclear. V was clipped by 3 bases and J by 15 bases, with 18 bases between them. Germline V CDR1 and CDR2: SEHNR, FQNEAQ (reference sequence). The CDR3 length is 14 residues. CDR3 region: CASSLSSYGWRLHF. CDR3 coding DNA: TGTGCCAGCAGCTTGAGTTCCTACGGTTGGCGCCTCCACTTT.

This chain uses TRBV7-8 with TRBJ2-1, with D maybe TRBD2 (6 bases). The germline V gene has CDR1 SGHVS and CDR2 FQNEAQ. V was trimmed by 3 bases and J by 8 bases, leaving 20 bases between them. This CDR3 has 16 residues. CDR3 in DNA: TGTGCCAGCAGCTTTCAGGGAGGCGCGGGGAGCGATGAGCAGTTCTTC. Translation: CASSFQGGAGSDEQFF.

This clonotype has more than one count but fewer than ten. The V call is TRBV5-5, the J call TRBJ2-7; D gene unclear. This CDR3 region has 15 residues. The V end was cut by 0 bases, the J end by 0 bases, with 10 bases between. CDR1 and CDR2 from the germline V gene are SGHKS and YYEKEE (reference sequence). CDR3 amino acids: CASSLAMERSYEQYF. CDR3 nucleotides: TGTGCCAGCAGCTTGGCTATGGAGCGCTCCTACGAGCAGTACTTC.

The rearrangement links TRBV2 to TRBJ2-2; D not certain. V was pared by 6 bases and J by 9 bases, with 17 bases between. The germline V gene has CDR1 SNHLY and CDR2 FYNNEI. The CDR3 is made up of 14 amino acids. Here the CDR3 reads CASRPPTISRELFF. Here the CDR3 DNA reads TGTGCCAGCAGACCGCCGACGATCTCCAGGGAGCTGTTTTTT. Supplemented by reference TRBV2 and TRBJ2-2, the full variable domain reads EPEVTQTPSHQVTQMGQEVILRCVPISNHLYFYWYRQILGQKVEFLVSFYNNEISEKSEIFDDQFSVERPDGSNFTLKIRSTKLEDSAMYFCASRPPTISRELFFGEGSRLTVL.

J is TRBJ2-5 and V is TRBV7-9; D is perhaps TRBD2 (6 bases). The CDR3 is 15 residues long. V lost 0 bases, J lost 12 bases, and 20 bases lay in between. Germline CDR1 and CDR2: SEHNR and FQNEAQ (reference sequence). In DNA form, the CDR3 reads TGTGCCAGCAGCTTAGCTTTGGGACTGCAAGAGACTGAGTACTTC. Protein product: CASSLALGLQETEYF.

The rearrangement uses TRBV2 and TRBJ1-1; no definite D call. Germline V gene lookup returns CDR1 SNHLY and CDR2 FYNNEI. Trimming removed 7 bases from V and 4 bases from J, with 16 bases in between. The CDR3 runs to 14 residues. The CDR3 nucleotides read TGTGCCAGCACTCCCCGGGGAGGCCCCACTGAAGCTTTCTTT. Amino acid sequence: CASTPRGGPTEAFF.

The rearrangement joins TRBV9 to TRBJ2-7, with 7 bases lining up with TRBD1. CDR3 length: 18 residues. The V gene end was trimmed by 2 bases and the J gene end by 3 bases; junction bases not matched to a gene: 17. CDR1 and CDR2 from the germline V gene are SGDLS and YYNGEE. The CDR3 is CASSVGGQSTDMHYEQYV. The CDR3 region has the DNA TGTGCCAGCAGCGTTGGGGGACAGAGCACAGATATGCACTACGAGCAGTACGTC.

The CDR3 spells CASSFQRSGTSLEQFF. In DNA form, the CDR3 reads TGTGCCAGCAGCTTTCAACGAAGCGGGACGAGCCTTGAGCAGTTCTTC. The rearrangement joins TRBV7-2 to TRBJ2-1; 7 bases map to TRBD2. J lost 9 bases, V lost 3 bases, and 14 bases had no gene match. The germline gives CDR1 SGHTA, CDR2 FQGNSA. This CDR3 comprises 16 residues.

The gene calls are TRBV2 and TRBJ2-5; D tentatively reads TRBD1 or TRBD2 (6 bases each). Per germline, CDR1 SNHLY and CDR2 FYNNEI. This CDR3 comprises 15 residues. V was trimmed by 6 bases and J by 6 bases, leaving 20 bases between them. In DNA form, the CDR3 reads TGTGCCAGCAGCCCACGGGGGACCTGGGGGCAGACCCAGTACTTC. It codes for CASSPRGTWGQTQYF.

V is TRBV20-1 and J is TRBJ2-1; 8 nucleotides match TRBD2. The CDR3 consists of 15 residues. The V and J ends lost 2 bases and 14 bases, in that order; junction bases with no gene match: 17. Per the germline V gene, CDR1 is DFQATT and CDR2 is SNEGSKA (reference sequence). In nucleotides, the CDR3 is TGCAGTGCTAGATCCATAGCGGGGCCCACAGATACGGAGTTCTTC. Its protein product is CSARSIAGPTDTEFF.

CDR3 residues: CAIGGQGTGDTF. The DNA of the CDR3 is TGTGCCATCGGGGGGCAGGGGACGGGGGACACCTTC. The chain links TRBV10-3 to TRBJ1-2; TRBD1 is a possible D gene (6 bases). Germline lookup yields CDR1 ENHRY and CDR2 SYGVKD. The CDR3 sequence is 12 residues long. V lost 8 bases and J 12 bases, leaving 19 bases between the germline ends.

V and J are TRBV7-9 and TRBJ2-5; possible D gene TRBD2, 6 bases. CDR3 length: 14 residues. Germline values: CDR1 SEHNR, CDR2 FQNEAQ (reference sequence). Trimming shortened V by 10 bases and J by 2 bases, and 17 bases separated the two germline ends. The chain's CDR3 is CATRVGGEQETQYF. The CDR3 DNA follows: TGTGCCACCAGGGTAGGCGGGGAGCAAGAGACCCAGTACTTC.

V is TRBV7-8 and J is TRBJ2-5; no clear D. V was cut by 6 bases and J by 0 bases, with 14 bases left in between. The CDR3 extends over 15 amino acids. Germline CDR1 and CDR2: SGHVS and FQNEAQ. CDR3 nucleotide sequence: TGTGCCAGCAGGGAAGACGCGGAATACCAAGAGACCCAGTACTTC. It yields the protein CASREDAEYQETQYF. The whole variable domain, filled in from reference TRBV7-8 and TRBJ2-5, reads GAGVSQSPRYKVAKRGQDVALRCDPISGHVSLFWYQQALGQGPEFLTYFQNEAQLDKSGLPSDRFFAERPEGSVSTLKIQRTQQEDSAVYLCASREDAEYQETQYFGPGTRLLVL.